This T cell receptor (beta chain) stems from a study of blood T cell repertoires in COVID-19. In the study overall: T cells, B-cell-depleted T cells, or PBMCs provided the cDNA or gDNA that served as material.

The V and J ends lost 2 bases and 2 bases, in that order; junction bases with no gene match: 7. The CDR3 has 17 amino acids. Germline CDR1 reads MNHEY; CDR2 reads SMNVEV (reference sequence). Authors' analysis steps: Quantification of nucleated cells was approximated via reference gene primer amplification. TCRdb's table, derived via immunoSEQ multiplex PCR, lists solely in-frame clones and lacks some. The V and J calls and the clone size are those of that table, but D and trimming were determined from the DNA. There are 300,000 to 400,000 clones in the sample; roughly 89% occur only once, and around 3.5% lies in the top ten.

The sequencing sample was made of peripheral blood. The receptor was isolated from a woman under 30 who had recovered from COVID-19. J is TRBJ2-1 and V is TRBV27; 9 bases are shared with TRBD2. The CDR3 DNA is TGTGCCAGCAGTTTACGGCTAGCGGGAAGTCCCTACAATGAGCAGTTCTTC. Encoded protein: CASSLRLAGSPYNEQFF.